The rows below give T cell receptor beta chains drawn from one sample of a study of shared clonotypes between healthy human individuals. Sequenced by immunoSEQ multiplex PCR; TCRdb stores in-frame clones only, minus some. The table includes hundreds of thousands of clones, 96% detected once. Input material: naive CD4+ T cells sorted from blood. Receptors were obtained from a woman in her 30s in good health. Both conserved end residues are part of each CDR3. A D gene is named only where the DNA matches it firmly. Clone size, where shown, is once, few, many, or a class for clones that have expanded.

v_call	j_call	d_call	clone_size	cdr3_aa	cdr3_nt
TRBV9	TRBJ2-5	-	-	CASSKGQQGFGETQYF	TGTGCCAGCAGCAAAGGGCAGCAGGGGTTTGGGGAGACCCAGTACTTC
TRBV10-3	TRBJ2-1	-	-	CAISESANEQFF	TGTGCCATCAGTGAATCGGCCAATGAGCAGTTCTTC
TRBV27	TRBJ1-1	-	-	CASTGGPGRMNTEAFF	TGTGCCAGCACCGGGGGGCCCGGGAGGATGAACACTGAAGCTTTCTTT
TRBV6-5	TRBJ2-7	-	-	CASSYSIAGAGEQYF	TGTGCCAGCAGTTACTCGATCGCAGGGGCGGGGGAGCAGTACTTC
TRBV27	TRBJ2-5	-	once	CASRKTGSRETQYF	TGTGCCAGCAGGAAAACAGGGTCCCGGGAGACCCAGTACTTC
TRBV21-1	TRBJ2-7	-	-	CASSSPTNPYEQYF	TGTGCCAGCAGCAGCCCGACAAACCCCTACGAGCAGTACTTC
TRBV2	TRBJ1-1	-	few	CASRAGNEAFF	TGTGCCAGCAGGGCAGGGAATGAAGCTTTCTTT
TRBV28	TRBJ2-7	-	-	CASSSGTYEQYF	TGTGCCAGCAGTTCTGGAACCTACGAGCAGTACTTC
TRBV10-3	TRBJ2-7	-	once	CASSSTDIYEQYF	TGTGCCAGCAGTTCCACCGACATCTACGAGCAGTACTTC
TRBV5-1	TRBJ2-5	-	once	CASSPLPLWTQYF	TGCGCCAGCAGCCCCTTGCCCCTTTGGACCCAGTACTTC
TRBV18	TRBJ2-7	-	-	CASSPTRGVYEQYF	TGTGCCAGCTCACCAACCAGGGGTGTCTACGAGCAGTACTTC
TRBV7-2	TRBJ2-7	-	-	CASSLLGTYEQYF	TGTGCCAGCAGCTTACTGGGGACCTACGAGCAGTACTTC
TRBV19	TRBJ1-1	-	-	CASTPSAQNTEAFF	TGTGCCAGTACCCCCTCGGCACAGAACACTGAAGCTTTCTTT
TRBV11-2	TRBJ2-7	TRBD2	-	CASFDSGRAKKSYEQYF	TGTGCCAGCTTCGATAGCGGGAGGGCCAAGAAATCCTACGAGCAGTACTTC
TRBV5-1	TRBJ2-1	-	-	CASSLGGTTYNEQFF	TGCGCCAGCAGCTTGGGGGGAACCACCTACAATGAGCAGTTCTTC
TRBV27	TRBJ1-5	-	-	CASSLEGPISNQPQHF	TGTGCCAGCAGTTTAGAGGGTCCTATTAGCAATCAGCCCCAGCATTTT